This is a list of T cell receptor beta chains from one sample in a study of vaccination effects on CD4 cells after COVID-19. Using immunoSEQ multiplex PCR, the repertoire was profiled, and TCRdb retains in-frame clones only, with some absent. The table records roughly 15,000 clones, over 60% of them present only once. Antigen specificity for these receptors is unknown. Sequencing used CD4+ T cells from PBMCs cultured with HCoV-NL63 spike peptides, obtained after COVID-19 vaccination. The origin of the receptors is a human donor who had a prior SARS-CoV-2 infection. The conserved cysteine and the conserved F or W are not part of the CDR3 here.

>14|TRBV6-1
ASSEAEGATRETQY
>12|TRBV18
ASSPTPLRETQY
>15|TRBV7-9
ASSLRSATRSYNEQF
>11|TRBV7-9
ASSLMSTGELF
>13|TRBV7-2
ASRTGGPVKDTQY
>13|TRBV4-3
ASSQVGGGSYEQY
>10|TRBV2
AVRDREGELF
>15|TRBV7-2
ASSSPLLAGGSYEQY
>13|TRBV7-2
ASSLELRVFKEQY
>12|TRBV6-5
ASSYVGVRDEQY
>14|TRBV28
ASSHPQQGVLNEQF
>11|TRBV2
ASSEGTVYGYT
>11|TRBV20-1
SASVGSSYEQY
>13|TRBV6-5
ASRRQEITSTEAF
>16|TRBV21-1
ASSKGGFPGPGTGELF
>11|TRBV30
AWTLTAEATQY
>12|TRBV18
ASSPYGGGETQY
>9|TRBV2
ASSVAHEQF
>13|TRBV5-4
ASSIGTGNTGELF
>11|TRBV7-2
ASSRGFQETQY
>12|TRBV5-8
ASSVYSELETQY
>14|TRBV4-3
ASSQDRLAGNNEQF
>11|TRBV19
ASSMRQVYGYT
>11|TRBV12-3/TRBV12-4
ASSRRQGYGYT
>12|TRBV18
ASSPQGAVNIQY
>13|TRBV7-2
ASSAGTSRLNEQF
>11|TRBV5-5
ASSMGGIYEQY
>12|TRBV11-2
ASSQYRHGETQY
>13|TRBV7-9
ASSLSGTGVAEQY